One and the same sample provided the 23 T cell receptor beta chains below, sequenced in a study of shared clonotypes between healthy human individuals. The protocol was immunoSEQ multiplex PCR, while the TCRdb copy is restricted to in-frame clones and leaves out a portion. The repertoire includes millions of clones, 93% of them detected once, and about 0.37% sits in the top ten. Sequencing was performed on naive CD4+ T cells from PBMCs. Subset specified: CD45RA+ positively selected. All receptors come from a man between 18 and 29 years old in good health. Some clones in this sample may be carry-over from other donors' samples.

CDR3 protein: CASSPPPGYEQYF. The CDR3 nucleotides read TGTGCCAGCAGTCCTCCACCGGGCTACGAGCAGTACTTC. The chain employs TRBV28 and TRBJ2-7; no clear D gene. From germline, CDR1 is MDHEN and CDR2 SYDVKM. The CDR3 has 13 residues. The V and J ends lost 5 bases and 3 bases respectively, with 11 bases between them.

CDR3 sequence: CASSFLGGTRTGELFF. DNA of the CDR3: TGTGCCAGCAGCTTCCTAGGGGGGACCCGCACCGGGGAGCTGTTTTTT. The chain recombines TRBV11-2 with TRBJ2-2, with D possibly called TRBD1 or TRBD2 (6 bases each). The germline V gene encodes CDR1 SGHAT and CDR2 FQNNGV. This CDR3 is 16 amino acids long. Trimming stripped 3 bases from V and 4 bases from J, with 15 bases between.

This sequence joins TRBV7-8 and TRBJ1-4; D might be TRBD1 (5 bases). CDR1 and CDR2 (germline): SGHVS, FQNEAQ. The CDR3 has 16 residues. V lost 1 base, J lost 5 bases, and 14 bases lay in between. CDR3 sequence (DNA): TGTGCCAGCAGCTTAGGGTATTCGGACACCAATGAAAAACTGTTTTTT. Its protein product is CASSLGYSDTNEKLFF.

This clone appeared once. Within the sample, other DNA sequences also encode this same CDR3. The genes are TRBV7-2 and TRBJ2-7, with 10 bases fitting TRBD1. Germline-derived CDR1 and CDR2 are SGHTA and FQGNSA. Trimming at V came to 5 bases and at J to 2 bases, leaving 3 bases not matched to a gene. This CDR3 has 14 amino acids. In nucleotides, the CDR3 is TGTGCCAGCAGCCCCGGGACAGGGGCCTACGAGCAGTACTTC. It is translated as CASSPGTGAYEQYF.

The genes are TRBV7-3 and TRBJ2-2; D is undetermined. Germline CDR1 SGHTA, CDR2 FQGTGA. The CDR3 extends over 13 amino acids. V gave up 5 bases and J gave up 5 bases, with 9 bases separating them. As DNA, the CDR3 is TGTGCCAGCAGCATGGACGAAACCGGGGAGCTGTTTTTT. It encodes CASSMDETGELFF.

The chain recombines TRBV7-2 with TRBJ2-7; a weak D match, TRBD1 (5 bases). Germline CDR1 and CDR2: SGHTA and FQGNSA. The length of the CDR3 is 14 residues. V dropped 4 bases and J dropped 3 bases, with 13 bases sitting between them. The CDR3 is CASSSIGTGYEQYF. The CDR3 nucleotides read TGTGCCAGCAGCTCGATTGGTACAGGCTACGAGCAGTACTTC.

The chain joins TRBV18 to TRBJ2-7; 8 nucleotides match TRBD2. Germline CDR1 KGHSH, CDR2 LQKENI. The CDR3 covers 15 residues. Losses at the gene ends were 1 base for V and 3 bases for J; bases not matched to a gene: 5. CDR3 bases: TGTGCCAGCTCACCACGACTAGCGCAGAACTACGAGCAGTACTTC. Amino acid sequence: CASSPRLAQNYEQYF.

This chain uses TRBV11-2 with TRBJ1-3; D gene ambiguous. CDR3 size: 15 residues. V dropped 1 base and J dropped 2 bases, with 9 bases sitting between them. Germline CDR1 SGHAT, CDR2 FQNNGV. The CDR3 loop reads CASSLAPRAGNTIYF. The CDR3 nucleotides are TGTGCCAGCAGCTTAGCCCCCCGGGCTGGAAACACCATATATTTT.

The chain carries TRBV20-1 and TRBJ2-5; D tentatively fits TRBD1 or TRBD2 (6 bases each). Germline CDR1 DFQATT, CDR2 SNEGSKA (reference sequence). With 4 bases removed from V and 4 bases from J, the gap between germline ends came to 7 bases. This CDR3 is built from 11 residues. The CDR3: CSAKGGETQYF. CDR3 DNA: TGCAGTGCTAAGGGGGGAGAGACCCAGTACTTC.

The J gene is TRBJ2-5, the V gene TRBV7-9, with 9 positions matching TRBD2. The CDR3 is made up of 15 amino acids. V dropped 1 base and J dropped 5; count of bases not matched to a gene: 5. The V gene's germline CDR1 is SEHNR and CDR2 FQNEAQ (reference sequence). The CDR3 loop is CASSLVGGRAETQYF. The CDR3 nucleotides are TGTGCCAGCAGCTTAGTAGGCGGGAGGGCCGAGACCCAGTACTTC.

The chain has TRBV5-1 and TRBJ2-7, with D maybe TRBD2 (5 bases). Trimming removed 0 bases from V and 2 bases from J, with 12 bases in between. CDR3 length equals 15 residues. In germline, CDR1 is SGHRS, CDR2 YFSETQ. CDR3 DNA sequence: TGCGCCAGCAGCTTGGACGGACTCCAAACCTACGAGCAGTACTTC. Translated, it gives CASSLDGLQTYEQYF.

This chain uses TRBV5-1 with TRBJ2-5; 7 positions match TRBD1. The CDR3 contains 13 residues. Trimming removed 3 bases from V and 5 bases from J; junction bases left unmatched: 4. Germline V gives CDR1 SGHRS, CDR2 YFSETQ. The CDR3 nucleotides read TGCGCCAGCAGCTCTAGGGGGCACGAGACCCAGTACTTC. Amino acid sequence: CASSSRGHETQYF.

The chain is built from TRBV6-1 and TRBJ2-5; perhaps TRBD2 as D (6 bases). The V end lost 8 bases, the J end lost 4 bases, and 8 bases lay between the germline ends. This CDR3 comprises 11 residues. Per the germline V gene, CDR1 is MNHNS and CDR2 is SASEGT. This chain's CDR3 is CASRRAETQYF. The DNA of the CDR3 is TGTGCCAGCCGGAGGGCAGAGACCCAGTACTTC.

V is TRBV6-6 and J is TRBJ1-2; the match to TRBD1 covers 10 bases. This CDR3 is built from 15 residues. Germline trimming cut 6 bases from V and 4 bases from J; bases unmatched to any gene: 8. Germline loops: CDR1 MNHNY, CDR2 SVGAGI (reference sequence). The CDR3 region has the DNA TGTGCCAGCAGCCAAGGACAGGGGGTGATCTATGGCTACACCTTC. As protein: CASSQGQGVIYGYTF.

This clone was recorded a few times. V is TRBV16 and J is TRBJ2-1; tentative D call: TRBD2 (6 bases). V lost 4 bases and J lost 2, with 6 bases in between. Looked up from germline, CDR1 is KGHSY and CDR2 is FQNENV. This CDR3 is 13 amino acids long. CDR3 DNA: TGTGCCAGCAGCCGGACTACCTACAATGAGCAGTTCTTC. This encodes CASSRTTYNEQFF.

This clone was recorded only once. The V gene is TRBV28, the J gene TRBJ1-2; D is perhaps TRBD1 (5 bases). The V and J ends lost 5 bases and 1 base respectively, with 8 bases between them. CDR1 MDHEN and CDR2 SYDVKM come from the germline V gene. This CDR3 has 13 amino acids. The CDR3 protein is CASSGDSNYGYTF. Here the CDR3 DNA reads TGTGCCAGCAGTGGTGACAGTAACTATGGCTACACCTTC.

The chain recombines TRBV5-1 with TRBJ1-2, with D uncertain. V was clipped by 0 bases and J by 4 bases, with 10 bases between them. Germline CDR1 reads SGHRS; CDR2 reads YFSETQ. The CDR3 consists of 14 residues. CDR3 amino acids: CASSLGRGIYGYTF. Here the CDR3 DNA reads TGCGCCAGCAGCTTGGGGCGAGGGATCTATGGCTACACCTTC.

This clone is a singleton in its sample. This chain joins TRBV28 and TRBJ1-1, with D tentatively TRBD1 (5 bases). Germline lookup yields CDR1 MDHEN and CDR2 SYDVKM. The V gene lost 5 bases and the J gene lost 8 bases, with 12 bases spanning the gap. This CDR3 contains 12 residues. DNA for the CDR3: TGTGCCAGCAGTCTCAGGCGACAGGAAGCTTTCTTT. It codes for CASSLRRQEAFF. The whole variable domain, remainder taken from reference TRBV28 and TRBJ1-1, is DVKVTQSSRYLVKRTGEKVFLECVQDMDHENMFWYRQDPGLGLRLIYFSYDVKMKEKGDIPEGYSVSREKKERFSLILESASTNQTSMYLCASSLRRQEAFFGQGTRLTVV.

This chain connects TRBV6-1 to TRBJ2-4; D is perhaps TRBD1 (5 bases). The V gene's germline CDR1 is MNHNS and CDR2 SASEGT. V lost 3 bases and J 4 bases, leaving 10 bases between the germline ends. The CDR3 contains 14 residues. The CDR3 sequence: CASSDAGLKNIQYF. DNA of the CDR3: TGTGCCAGCAGTGATGCAGGGCTTAAAAACATTCAGTACTTC.

The chain carries TRBV6-4 and TRBJ2-6, with D unclear. Trimming pared 6 bases from V and 2 bases from J, leaving 8 bases between. This CDR3 comprises 14 residues. CDR1 is MRHNA, CDR2 SNTAGT, per germline. DNA for the CDR3: TGTGCCAGCAGCCTGGTCGCTGGGGCCAACGTCCTGACTTTC. Amino acid sequence: CASSLVAGANVLTF.

The chain links TRBV7-9 to TRBJ1-1; D call uncertain. Per germline, CDR1 SEHNR and CDR2 FQNEAQ (reference sequence). This CDR3 region has 13 residues. V was cut by 5 bases and J by 4 bases, with 11 bases left in between. Here the CDR3 DNA reads TGTGCCAGCAGCCAAATGGATGGCACTGAAGCTTTCTTT. Protein sequence: CASSQMDGTEAFF.

The chain recombines TRBV5-6 with TRBJ1-2, with a tentative D call TRBD1 (5 bases). The CDR3 spans 16 residues. CDR1 SGHDT and CDR2 YYEEEE come from the germline V gene. V was pared by 1 base and J by 4 bases, with 17 bases between. The CDR3 reads CASSLIPPGLGYGYTF. CDR3 DNA sequence: TGTGCCAGCAGCTTGATACCTCCGGGACTCGGCTATGGCTACACCTTC.

The rearrangement links TRBV7-8 to TRBJ1-2; D remains unclear. The CDR3 is 13 amino acids. V was cut by 6 bases and J by 4 bases, with 12 bases left in between. Germline loops: CDR1 SGHVS, CDR2 FQNEAQ. CDR3 sequence reads: CASSPGGSYGYTF. DNA for the CDR3: TGTGCCAGCAGTCCCGGCGGGAGCTATGGCTACACCTTC.